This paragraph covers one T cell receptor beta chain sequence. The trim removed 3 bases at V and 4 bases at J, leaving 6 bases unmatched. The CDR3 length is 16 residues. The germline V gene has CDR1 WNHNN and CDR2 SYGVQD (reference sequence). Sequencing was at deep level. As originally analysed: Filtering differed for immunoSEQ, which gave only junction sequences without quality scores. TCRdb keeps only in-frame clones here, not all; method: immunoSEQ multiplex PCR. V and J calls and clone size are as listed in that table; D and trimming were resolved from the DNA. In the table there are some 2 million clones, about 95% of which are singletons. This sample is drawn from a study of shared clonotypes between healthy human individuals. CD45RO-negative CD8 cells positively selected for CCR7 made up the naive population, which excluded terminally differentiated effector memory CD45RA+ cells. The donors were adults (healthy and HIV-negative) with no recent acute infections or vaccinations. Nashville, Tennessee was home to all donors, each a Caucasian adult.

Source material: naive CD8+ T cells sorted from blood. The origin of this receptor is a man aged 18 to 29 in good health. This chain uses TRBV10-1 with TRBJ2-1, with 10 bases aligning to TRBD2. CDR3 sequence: CASSDLAGANYNEQFF. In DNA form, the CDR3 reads TGCGCCAGCAGTGATCTAGCGGGAGCTAATTACAATGAGCAGTTCTTC.